This paragraph covers one T cell receptor beta chain sequence. This entry belongs to a study of blood T cell repertoires in COVID-19. Study information: Researchers got acute and convalescent COVID-19 samples from the United States, Italy and Spain. T cells, B-cell-depleted T cells, or PBMCs provided the cDNA or gDNA that served as material.

CDR3 length: 16 residues. Germline V lookup: CDR1 KGHSY, CDR2 FQNENV. The junction had 8 bases not matched to a gene; V was cut back by 6 bases and J by 1 base. Methods used by the authors: Nucleated cell number was recorded as an estimate derived from reference gene primer amplification. The data were produced by immunoSEQ multiplex PCR, yet TCRdb's version contains in-frame clones alone and is incomplete. V and J calls and clone size are copied from that table; D and trimming were computed from the DNA. Of around 20,000 clones listed, roughly 91% are singletons. The sample consisted of peripheral blood. The V call is TRBV16, the J call TRBJ1-3; 8 bases map to TRBD1. This receptor was taken from a man aged 65-85 years with acute or convalescent COVID-19. CDR3 sequence reads: CASSLPTGESGNTIYF. The CDR3 coding sequence is TGTGCCAGCAGTCTTCCGACAGGGGAATCTGGAAACACCATATATTTT.